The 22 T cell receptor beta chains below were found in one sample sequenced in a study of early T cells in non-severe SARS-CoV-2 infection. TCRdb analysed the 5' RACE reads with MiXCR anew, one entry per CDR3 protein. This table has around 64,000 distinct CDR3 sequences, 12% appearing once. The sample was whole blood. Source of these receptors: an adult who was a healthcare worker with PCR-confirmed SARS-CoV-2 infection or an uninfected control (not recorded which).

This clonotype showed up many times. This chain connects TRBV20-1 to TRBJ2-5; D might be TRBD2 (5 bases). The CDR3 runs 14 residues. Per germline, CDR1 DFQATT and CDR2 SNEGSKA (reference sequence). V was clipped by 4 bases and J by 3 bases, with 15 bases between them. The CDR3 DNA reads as TGCAGTGCTAACCCCCCGGACGGGGAAGAGACCCAGTACTTC. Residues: CSANPPDGEETQYF.

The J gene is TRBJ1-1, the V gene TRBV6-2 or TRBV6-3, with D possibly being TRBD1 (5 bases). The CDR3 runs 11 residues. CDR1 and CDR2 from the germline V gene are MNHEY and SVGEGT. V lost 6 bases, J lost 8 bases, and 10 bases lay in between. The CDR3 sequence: CASSNSGEAFF. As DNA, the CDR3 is TGTGCCAGCAGCAATTCAGGGGAAGCTTTCTTT.

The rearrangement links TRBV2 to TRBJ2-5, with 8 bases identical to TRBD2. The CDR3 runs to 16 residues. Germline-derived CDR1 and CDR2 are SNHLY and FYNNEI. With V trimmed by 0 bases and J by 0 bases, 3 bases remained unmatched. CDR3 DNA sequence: TGTGCCAGCAGTGAAGCTAGGGGACTAGACCAAGAGACCCAGTACTTC. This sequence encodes CASSEARGLDQETQYF.

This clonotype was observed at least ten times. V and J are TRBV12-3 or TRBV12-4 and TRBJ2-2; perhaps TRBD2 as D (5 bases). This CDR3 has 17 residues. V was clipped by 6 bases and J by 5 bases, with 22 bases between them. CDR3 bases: TGTGCCAGCAGCCTAGCATTGGCCGGGATAAGTACCGGGGAGCTGTTTTTT. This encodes CASSLALAGISTGELFF.

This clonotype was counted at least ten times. DNA of the CDR3: TGTGCCAGCAGTTCAGTGCCAGATACGCAGTATTTT. It is translated as CASSSVPDTQYF. This chain joins TRBV12-3 or TRBV12-4 and TRBJ2-3, with D unclear. V lost 4 bases and J lost 4, with 6 bases in between. The length of the CDR3 is 12 residues.

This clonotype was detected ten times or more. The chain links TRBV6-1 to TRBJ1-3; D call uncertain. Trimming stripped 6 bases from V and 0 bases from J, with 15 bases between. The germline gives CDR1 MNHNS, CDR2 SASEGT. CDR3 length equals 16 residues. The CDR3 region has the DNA TGTGCCAGCAGAAACCAACGGGCCGCCTCTGGAAACACCATATATTTT. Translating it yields CASRNQRAASGNTIYF.

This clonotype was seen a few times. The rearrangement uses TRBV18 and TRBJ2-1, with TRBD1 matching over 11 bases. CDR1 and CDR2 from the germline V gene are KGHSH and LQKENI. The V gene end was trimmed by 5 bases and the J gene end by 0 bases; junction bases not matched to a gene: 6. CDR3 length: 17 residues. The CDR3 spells CASSDGQGAYSYNEQFF. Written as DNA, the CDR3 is TGTGCCAGCTCAGACGGACAGGGGGCCTACTCCTACAATGAGCAGTTCTTC.

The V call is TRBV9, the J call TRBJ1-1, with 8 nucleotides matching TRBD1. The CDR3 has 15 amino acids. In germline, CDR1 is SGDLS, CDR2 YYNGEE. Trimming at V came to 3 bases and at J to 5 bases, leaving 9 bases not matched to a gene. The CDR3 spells CASSAGQGSWTEAFF. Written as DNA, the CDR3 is TGTGCCAGCAGCGCAGGACAGGGTTCTTGGACTGAAGCTTTCTTT.

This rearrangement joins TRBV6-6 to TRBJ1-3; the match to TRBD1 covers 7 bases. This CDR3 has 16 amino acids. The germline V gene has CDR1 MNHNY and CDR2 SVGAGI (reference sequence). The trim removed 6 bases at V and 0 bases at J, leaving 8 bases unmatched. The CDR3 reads CASRAAGGSSGNTIYF. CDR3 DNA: TGTGCCAGCAGGGCCGCAGGGGGAAGCTCTGGAAACACCATATATTTT.

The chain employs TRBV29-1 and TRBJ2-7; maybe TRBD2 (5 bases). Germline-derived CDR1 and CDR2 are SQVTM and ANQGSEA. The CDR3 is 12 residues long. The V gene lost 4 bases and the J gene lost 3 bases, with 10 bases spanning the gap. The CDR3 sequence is CSVAPGNYEQYF. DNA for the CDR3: TGCAGCGTTGCCCCGGGAAACTACGAGCAGTACTTC.

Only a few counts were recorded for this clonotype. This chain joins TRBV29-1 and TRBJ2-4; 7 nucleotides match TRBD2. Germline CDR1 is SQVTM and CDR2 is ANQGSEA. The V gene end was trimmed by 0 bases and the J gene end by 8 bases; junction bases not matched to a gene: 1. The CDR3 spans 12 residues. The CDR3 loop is CSVEEGRDIQYF. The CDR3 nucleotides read TGCAGCGTTGAAGAGGGGAGGGACATTCAGTACTTC.

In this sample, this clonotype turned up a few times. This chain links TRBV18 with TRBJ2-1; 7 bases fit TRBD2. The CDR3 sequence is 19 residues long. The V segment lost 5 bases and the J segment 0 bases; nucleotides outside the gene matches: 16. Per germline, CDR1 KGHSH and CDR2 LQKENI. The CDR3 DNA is TGTGCCAGCTCAGCGAGGGCGGGACTACCGATAAGCTCCTACAATGAGCAGTTCTTC. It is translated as CASSARAGLPISSYNEQFF.

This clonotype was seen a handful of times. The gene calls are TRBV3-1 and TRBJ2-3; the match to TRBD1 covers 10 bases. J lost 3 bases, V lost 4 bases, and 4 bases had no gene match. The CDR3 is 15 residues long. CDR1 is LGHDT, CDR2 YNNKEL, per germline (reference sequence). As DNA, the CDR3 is TGTGCCAGCAGCCCCTGGACAGGGGGAACAGATACGCAGTATTTT. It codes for CASSPWTGGTDTQYF.

CDR3 sequence (DNA): TGTGCCAGCTCACCAGGGCACCTGAACACTGAAGCTTTCTTT. This sequence encodes CASSPGHLNTEAFF. The gene calls are TRBV18 and TRBJ1-1; D gene ambiguous. Germline V lookup: CDR1 KGHSH, CDR2 LQKENI. This CDR3 spans 14 amino acids. V lost 2 bases and J 0 bases, leaving 7 bases between the germline ends.

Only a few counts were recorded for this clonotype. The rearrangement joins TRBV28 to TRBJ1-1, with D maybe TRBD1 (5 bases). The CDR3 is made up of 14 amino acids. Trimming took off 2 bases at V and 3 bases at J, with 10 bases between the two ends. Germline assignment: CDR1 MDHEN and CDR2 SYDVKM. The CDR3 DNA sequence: TGTGCCAGCAGTTTAGGGGGAATGGACACTGAAGCTTTCTTT. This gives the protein CASSLGGMDTEAFF.

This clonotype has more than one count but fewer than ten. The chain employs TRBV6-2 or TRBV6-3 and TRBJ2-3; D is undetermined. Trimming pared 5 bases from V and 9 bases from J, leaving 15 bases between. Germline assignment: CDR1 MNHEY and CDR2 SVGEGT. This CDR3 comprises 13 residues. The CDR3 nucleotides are TGTGCCAGCAGTCCCCGGGCCTCGGACACGCAGTATTTT. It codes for CASSPRASDTQYF.

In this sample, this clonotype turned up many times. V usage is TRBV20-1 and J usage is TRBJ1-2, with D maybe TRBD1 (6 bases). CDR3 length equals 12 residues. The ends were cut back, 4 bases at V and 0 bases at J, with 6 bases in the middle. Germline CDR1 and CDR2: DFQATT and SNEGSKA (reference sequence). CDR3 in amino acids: CSATGANYGYTF. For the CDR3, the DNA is TGCAGTGCTACAGGGGCTAACTATGGCTACACCTTC.

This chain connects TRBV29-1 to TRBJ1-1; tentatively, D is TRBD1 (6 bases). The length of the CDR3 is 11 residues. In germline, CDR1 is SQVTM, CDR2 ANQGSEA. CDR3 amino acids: CIGGGNTEAFF. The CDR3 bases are TGCATAGGGGGGGGGAACACTGAAGCTTTCTTT.

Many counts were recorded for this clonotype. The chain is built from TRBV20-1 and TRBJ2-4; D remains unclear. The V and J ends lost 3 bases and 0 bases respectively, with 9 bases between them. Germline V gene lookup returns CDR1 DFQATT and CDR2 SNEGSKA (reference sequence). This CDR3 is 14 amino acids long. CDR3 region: CSASHTLAKNIQYF. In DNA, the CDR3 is TGCAGTGCTAGTCATACCCTAGCCAAAAACATTCAGTACTTC.

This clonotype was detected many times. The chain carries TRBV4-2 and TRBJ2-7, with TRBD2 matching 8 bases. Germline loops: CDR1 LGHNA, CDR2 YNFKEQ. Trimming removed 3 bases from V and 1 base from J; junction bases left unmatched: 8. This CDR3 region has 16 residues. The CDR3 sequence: CASSHAVAGTSYEQYF. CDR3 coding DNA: TGTGCCAGCAGCCATGCTGTAGCGGGAACTTCCTACGAGCAGTACTTC.

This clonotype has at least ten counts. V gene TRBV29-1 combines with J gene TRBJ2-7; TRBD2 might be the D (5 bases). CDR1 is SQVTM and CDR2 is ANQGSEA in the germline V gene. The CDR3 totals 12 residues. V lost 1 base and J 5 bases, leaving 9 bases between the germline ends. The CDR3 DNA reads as TGCAGCGTTGAAGGGACTTTCAACGAGCAGTACTTC. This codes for CSVEGTFNEQYF.

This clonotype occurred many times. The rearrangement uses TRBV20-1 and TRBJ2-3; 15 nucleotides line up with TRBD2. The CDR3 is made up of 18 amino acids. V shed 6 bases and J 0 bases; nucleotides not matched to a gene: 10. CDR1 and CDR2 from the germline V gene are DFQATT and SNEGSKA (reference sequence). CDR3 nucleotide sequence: TGCAGTGCGCTCCACCTAGGACTAGCGGGAGGGAGCACAGATACGCAGTATTTT. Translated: CSALHLGLAGGSTDTQYF.